The clone carrying this TCR beta chain was seen many times. Its antigen is as yet unknown. The data stem from a study of identical twins. Study conclusions and caveats: Memory repertoires lacked the insertion deficit that abundant cord blood beta clonotypes showed. Researchers reported weaker excess twin sharing in beta out-of-frame sequences.

Each donor was a healthy Caucasian. Template switching, a step in the protocol, added a universal primer site, and cDNA carried unique molecular identifiers. Using its own MiXCR run on the 5' RACE reads, TCRdb lists one record per CDR3 protein. The sample records approximately 410,000 distinct CDR3 sequences, approximately 17% being singletons. Trimming left V 4 bases short and J 7 bases short, with 17 bases between. This CDR3 contains 14 residues. Germline V CDR1 and CDR2: SGHRS, YFSETQ. Sample: naive T cells sorted from blood. This chain joins TRBV5-1 and TRBJ1-1, with D possibly matching TRBD1 (6 bases). This sequence was found in a man aged 50 to 59 in good health. For the CDR3, the DNA is TGCGCCAGCAGCCAGGGAGGGGGAGGCAGTGAAGCTTTCTTT. Protein: CASSQGGGGSEAFF.